This T cell receptor (beta chain) is from a study of cytomegalovirus exposure and HLA in healthy donors. The primer mix had 60 Vbeta and 13 Jbeta primers. The data were produced by immunoSEQ multiplex PCR, yet TCRdb's version contains in-frame clones alone and is incomplete. The sample includes 170,000 or so clones, under 80% of them seen just once. The CDR3 consists of 16 residues. The V and J ends lost 5 bases and 2 bases, in that order; junction bases with no gene match: 10. Germline CDR1 reads SNHLY; CDR2 reads FYNNEI. The receptor's source is a woman aged 45-60 years in good health and CMV-seropositive. The source material was PBMCs. The genes are TRBV2 and TRBJ2-3, with 7 bases that match TRBD2. CDR3 nucleotides: TGTGCCAGCAGTACTGTGCGGGGGTCTCCCACAGATACGCAGTATTTT. Its translation: CASSTVRGSPTDTQYF.